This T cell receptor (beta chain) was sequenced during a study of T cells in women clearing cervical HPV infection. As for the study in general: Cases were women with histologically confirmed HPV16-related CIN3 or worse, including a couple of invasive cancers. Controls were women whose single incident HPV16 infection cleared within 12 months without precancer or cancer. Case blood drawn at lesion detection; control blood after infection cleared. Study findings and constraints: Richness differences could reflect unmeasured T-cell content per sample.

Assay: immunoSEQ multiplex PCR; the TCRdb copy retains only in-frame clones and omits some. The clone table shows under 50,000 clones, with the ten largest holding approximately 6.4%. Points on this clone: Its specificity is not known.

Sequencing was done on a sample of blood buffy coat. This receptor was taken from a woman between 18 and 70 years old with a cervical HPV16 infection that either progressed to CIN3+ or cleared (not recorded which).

The CDR3 is CSARSTGGAGAYEQYF. CDR3 DNA, as far as it was read: TGCAGTGCTAGATCGACAGGGGGCGCTGGGGCCTACGAG. The J gene is TRBJ2-7, the V gene TRBV20-1; 10 positions agree with TRBD1. The CDR3 extends 3 residues past the end of the read, so its final part is completed from the germline J gene. This CDR3 is 16 amino acids long. Trimming at V came to 2 bases and at J to 2 bases, leaving 9 bases not matched to a gene. Per germline, CDR1 DFQATT and CDR2 SNEGSKA (reference sequence).